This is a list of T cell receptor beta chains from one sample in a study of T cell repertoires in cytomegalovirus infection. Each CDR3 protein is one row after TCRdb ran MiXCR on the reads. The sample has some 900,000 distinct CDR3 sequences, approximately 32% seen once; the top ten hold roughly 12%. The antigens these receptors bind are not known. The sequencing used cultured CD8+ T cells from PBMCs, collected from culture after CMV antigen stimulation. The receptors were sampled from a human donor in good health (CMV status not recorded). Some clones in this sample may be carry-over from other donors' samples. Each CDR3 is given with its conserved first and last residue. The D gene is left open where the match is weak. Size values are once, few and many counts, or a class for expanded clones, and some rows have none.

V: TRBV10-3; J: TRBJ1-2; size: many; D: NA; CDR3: CAIRTAYGYTF; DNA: TGTGCCATCAGGACAGCCTATGGCTACACCTTC
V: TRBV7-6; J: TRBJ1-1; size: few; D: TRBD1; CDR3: CASSALQGLGTEAFF; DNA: TGTGCCAGCAGCGCCCTACAGGGGTTGGGCACTGAAGCTTTCTTT
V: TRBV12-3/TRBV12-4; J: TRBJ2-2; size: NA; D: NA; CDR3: CASSFWLPRGGSGGELFF; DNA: TGTGCCAGCAGTTTTTGGCTCCCCCGTGGGGGGTCCGGCGGGGAGCTGTTTTTT
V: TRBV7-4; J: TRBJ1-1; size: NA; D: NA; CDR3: CASIEENTEAFF; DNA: TGTGCCAGCATTGAAGAGAACACTGAAGCTTTCTTT
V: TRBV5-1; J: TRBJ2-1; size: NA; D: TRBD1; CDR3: CASSGRDRGYHEQFF; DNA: TGCGCCAGCAGCGGACGGGACAGGGGGTACCATGAGCAGTTCTTC
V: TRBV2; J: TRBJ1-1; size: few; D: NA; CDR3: CASIYHGAFF; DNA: TGTGCCAGCATCTATCATGGAGCTTTCTTT
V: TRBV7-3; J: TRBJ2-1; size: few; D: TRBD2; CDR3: CASSLYQTSGGGYEQFF; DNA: TGTGCCAGCAGCTTATACCAGACTAGCGGGGGGGGTTATGAGCAGTTCTTC
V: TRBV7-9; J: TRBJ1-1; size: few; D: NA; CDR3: CATTTGKNTEAFF; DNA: TGTGCGACAACGACTGGGAAGAACACTGAAGCTTTCTTT
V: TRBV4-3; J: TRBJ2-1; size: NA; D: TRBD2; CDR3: CASSQDPSGGSSYNEQFF; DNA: TGCGCCAGCAGCCAAGATCCTAGCGGGGGCAGCTCCTACAATGAGCAGTTCTTC
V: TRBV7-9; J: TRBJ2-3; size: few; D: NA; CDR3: CASRADWTSTDTQYF; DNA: TGTGCCAGCAGAGCAGACTGGACTAGCACAGATACGCAGTATTTT